This is a list of T cell receptor beta chains from one sample in a study of shared T cell receptors in the human thymus. Sequencing used immunoSEQ multiplex PCR; TCRdb keeps in-frame clones, though not all of them. The table shows hundreds of thousands of clones, with over 75% occurring only once. The same data also went into a second study, on human thymus T cells.

Sequenced sample: thymocytes. The receptors stem from a boy younger than two with a congenital heart defect. Each CDR3 is given with its conserved first and last residue.

v_gene,CDR3aa
TRBV19,CASSIRDRAETQYF
TRBV5-1,CASSLDPGDIQYF
TRBV14,CASSLLGGLAYNEQFF
TRBV11-2,CASSLARERWYEQYF
TRBV28,CASSLSTSRLSSYNEQFF
TRBV4-3,CASSQDRAGPSYEQYF
TRBV19,CASHRQGHQGEKLFF
TRBV5-6,CASSAGTVNTEAFF
TRBV5-4,CASSSSGSPHEQYF
TRBV6-5,CASSLRQRNQPQHF
TRBV7-9,CASSSHSGTALRSYEQYF
TRBV6-6,CASSYPDRWNQPQHF
TRBV4-3,CASSQGQGGTGELFF
TRBV18,CASSPQGGAGNEQFF
TRBV11-2,CASSHTPPSGEYQETQYF
TRBV5-4,CASSPGDSSSGANVLTF
TRBV19,CATQDRAGEQYF
TRBV18,CASSPDTFSGNTIYF
TRBV9,CASSVVLAGAYNEQFF
TRBV5-1,CASSPGGVNSNQPQHF
TRBV28,CASRSRQGLWDEQYF
TRBV4-1,CASSHPRTGMRNNEQFF
TRBV5-1,CASSSAVSNTEAFF
TRBV5-8,CASSLRVISGNTIYF
TRBV14,CASRGGWNEQFF
TRBV5-1,CASSSPPPGLAGGKGEQFF
TRBV6-1,CASSEVAPGTVNQPQHF
TRBV30,CAWSRLGTPPWQPQHF
TRBV28,CASISREDNYSNQPQHF
TRBV10-3,CATGDRPNTEAFF
TRBV19,CASSSGQGSTGELFF
TRBV27,CASSLQRERGTDTQYF
TRBV18,CAGAGAGGPHEQYF
TRBV7-9,CASSPGTSGGSYEQYF
TRBV19,CASSSYTGRIYF
TRBV4-3,CASSQSRTGEGGRETQYF
TRBV27,CASRDRVKNIQYF
TRBV7-9,CASRDISYEQYF
TRBV4-1,CASSQAPGAQETQYF
TRBV5-4,CASSEGLSRDRGAKNIQYF
TRBV9,CASSVGDARGEQYF
TRBV28,CASSPGTGRGDTQYF
TRBV4-3,CASSQDDLKRHEQYF
TRBV7-2,CASSLEGQVPLRQPQHF
TRBV14,CASSQGPRAADTQYF
TRBV10-1,CASSELGQAGTDTQYF
TRBV4-2,CASSQDPGLAGGPRVVKQFF
TRBV28,CAIMGEGNMNTEAFF
TRBV5-6,CASSLDWEETQYF
TRBV6-6,CASSYLRGYSNQPQHF
TRBV25-1,CASSPGGRNTEAFF
TRBV5-4,CASSPVEREGDEQFF
TRBV9,CASSVAGGQNYEQYF
TRBV21-1,CASSLSAGWTVTYEQYF
TRBV10-3,CAISEIKSDSLYEQYF
TRBV7-9,CASSPPHPGQGTSNYGYTF
TRBV4-3,CASSPEISPPGLGYREQYF